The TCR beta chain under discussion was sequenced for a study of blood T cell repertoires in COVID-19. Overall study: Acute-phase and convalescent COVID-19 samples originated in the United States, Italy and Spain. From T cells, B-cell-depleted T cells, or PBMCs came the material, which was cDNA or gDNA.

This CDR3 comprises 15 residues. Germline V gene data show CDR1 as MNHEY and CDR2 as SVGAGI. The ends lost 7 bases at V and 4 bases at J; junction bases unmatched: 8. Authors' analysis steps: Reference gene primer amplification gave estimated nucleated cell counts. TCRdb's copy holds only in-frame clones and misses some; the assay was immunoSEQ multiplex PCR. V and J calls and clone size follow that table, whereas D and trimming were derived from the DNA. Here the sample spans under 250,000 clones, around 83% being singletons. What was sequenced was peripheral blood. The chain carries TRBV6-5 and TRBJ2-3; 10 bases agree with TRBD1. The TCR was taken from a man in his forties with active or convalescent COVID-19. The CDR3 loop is CASIRDGQGADTQYF. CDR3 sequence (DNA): TGTGCCAGCATTCGAGACGGACAGGGGGCAGATACGCAGTATTTT.